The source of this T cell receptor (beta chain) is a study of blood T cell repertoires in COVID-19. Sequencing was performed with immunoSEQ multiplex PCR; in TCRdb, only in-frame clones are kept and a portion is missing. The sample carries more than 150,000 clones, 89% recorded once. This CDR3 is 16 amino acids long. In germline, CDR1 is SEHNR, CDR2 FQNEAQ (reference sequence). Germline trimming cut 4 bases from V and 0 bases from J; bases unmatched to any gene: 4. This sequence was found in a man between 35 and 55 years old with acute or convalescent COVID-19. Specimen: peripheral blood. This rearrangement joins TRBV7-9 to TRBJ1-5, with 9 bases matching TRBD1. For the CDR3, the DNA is TGTGCCAGCAGCTCTACAGGGGGCTTTAGCAATCAGCCCCAGCATTTT. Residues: CASSSTGGFSNQPQHF.